This entry is about one T cell receptor (beta chain). This specimen belongs to a study of T cell changes during pregnancy in multiple sclerosis. Using immunoSEQ multiplex PCR, the repertoire was profiled, and TCRdb retains in-frame clones only, with some absent. Altogether under 70,000 clones are present, roughly nine tenths being singletons, with the ten largest covering over 1%. The CDR3 runs 15 residues. Germline values: CDR1 MNHEY, CDR2 SVGAGI. The V end lost 0 bases, the J end lost 6 bases, and 11 bases lay between the germline ends. This chain links TRBV6-5 with TRBJ2-2; no definite D call. This receptor was taken from a female donor in good health, enrolled as a control in a pregnancy study. Material: peripheral blood, obtained after pregnancy. The CDR3 DNA reads TGTGCCAGCAGTTACTCTAGCCTTCGAGCCGGGGAGCTGTTTTTT. This codes for CASSYSSLRAGELFF.